The next 24 T cell receptor beta chains were all read from a single sample in a study of PD-L1 blockade in urothelial cancer. This table comes from immunoSEQ multiplex PCR, and its TCRdb copy is limited to in-frame clones, with some not included. Found here are 20,000 to 30,000 clones, approximately 88% of them singletons; the top ten hold 8% to 10%. Here the sequenced sample was PBMCs, taken around atezolizumab (anti-PD-L1) treatment. Every receptor here comes from a man between 65 and 80 years old with urothelial cancer.

V is TRBV30 and J is TRBJ2-3; TRBD2 might be the D (6 bases). This CDR3 spans 12 amino acids. CDR1 GTSNPN and CDR2 SVGIG come from the germline V gene (reference sequence). V dropped 4 bases and J dropped 5 bases, with 10 bases sitting between them. The CDR3 nucleotides are TGTGCCTGGACTTCAGCGGGAGATACGCAGTATTTT. It translates to CAWTSAGDTQYF.

The V call is TRBV6-5, the J call TRBJ2-7; 7 bases map to TRBD1. Germline V CDR1 and CDR2: MNHEY, SVGAGI. V lost 2 bases and J lost 6; bases outside the gene matches: 7. The CDR3 length is 14 residues. This CDR3 is CASSYEKGASEQYF. CDR3 DNA sequence: TGTGCCAGCAGTTACGAGAAGGGGGCGAGCGAGCAGTACTTC.

In this sample, this clone turned up a few times. The junction shows a germline mismatch at one end, possibly a read error. This rearrangement joins TRBV6-1 to TRBJ1-4; tentative D call: TRBD1 (5 bases). This CDR3 is 10 amino acids long. The V gene's germline CDR1 is MNHNS and CDR2 SASEGT. CDR3 in DNA: TGTGCCAGCAGTGGGGTGACAGAAGATTTT. The encoded protein is CASSGVTEDF.

The chain combines TRBV6-5 with TRBJ1-5; the D is unclear. CDR1 and CDR2 from the germline V gene are MNHEY and SVGAGI. V was pared by 5 bases and J by 7 bases, with 9 bases between. The CDR3 runs 12 residues. The CDR3 protein is CASSLQEQPQHF. CDR3 in DNA: TGTGCCAGCAGTCTGCAAGAGCAGCCCCAGCATTTT.

The CDR3 region is CASSLGEGSSYEQYF. The CDR3 nucleotides are TGTGCCAGCAGCTTAGGGGAGGGGAGCTCCTACGAGCAGTACTTC. This chain joins TRBV7-2 and TRBJ2-7, with TRBD2 identical over 7 bases. This CDR3 has 15 residues. Germline values: CDR1 SGHTA, CDR2 FQGNSA. Losses at the gene ends were 1 base for V and 0 bases for J; bases not matched to a gene: 3.

V and J are TRBV19 and TRBJ2-2, with D maybe TRBD2 (5 bases). Germline CDR1 reads LNHDA; CDR2 reads SQIVND (reference sequence). The length of the CDR3 is 14 residues. V lost 4 bases and J lost 1, with 7 bases in between. CDR3 sequence (DNA): TGTGCCAGTAGTACTAGCCGGAACACCGGGGAGCTGTTTTTT. It is translated as CASSTSRNTGELFF. The full variable domain, completed using reference TRBV19 and TRBJ2-2, is DGGITQSPKYLFRKEGQNVTLSCEQNLNHDAMYWYRQDPGQGLRLIYYSQIVNDFQKGDIAEGYSVSREKKESFPLTVTSAQKNPTAFYLCASSTSRNTGELFFGEGSRLTVL.

This sequence joins TRBV28 and TRBJ2-3, with a weak D call TRBD1 (6 bases). This CDR3 is built from 18 residues. Germline values: CDR1 MDHEN, CDR2 SYDVKM. The ends were cut back, 9 bases at V and 1 base at J, with 26 bases in the middle. The CDR3 bases are TGTGCCAGTCGTCCCTCCTTAGGGGGTAAAGGGGGCACAGATACGCAGTATTTT. Translating gives CASRPSLGGKGGTDTQYF.

This chain uses TRBV5-1 with TRBJ2-7; 8 nucleotides align to TRBD2. This CDR3 has 14 residues. The germline V gene encodes CDR1 SGHRS and CDR2 YFSETQ. V was pared by 2 bases and J by 4 bases, with 5 bases of the junction left unmatched. The CDR3 nucleotides are TGCGCCAGCAGCTTAAGCGGGAGCGGGTACGAGCAGTACTTC. The encoded protein is CASSLSGSGYEQYF.

CDR3: CASSGGTSGTPRGSEQFF. CDR3 nucleotide sequence: TGTGCCAGCAGTGGAGGAACTAGCGGGACTCCCCGGGGGAGTGAGCAGTTCTTC. The chain carries TRBV6-1 and TRBJ2-1; 10 nucleotides line up with TRBD2. CDR1 and CDR2 from the germline V gene are MNHNS and SASEGT. This CDR3 is built from 18 residues. The V segment lost 4 bases and the J segment 9 bases; nucleotides outside the gene matches: 18.

This clone turned up a few times. The chain recombines TRBV30 with TRBJ1-5; 10 bases map to TRBD1. Unmatched junction bases numbered 3, after V lost 1 base and J lost 6 bases. Germline CDR1 is GTSNPN and CDR2 is SVGIG (reference sequence). The CDR3 consists of 14 residues. The CDR3 DNA sequence: TGTGCCTGGAGTGCGGGACAGGGGAGTCAGCCCCAGCATTTT. Translation: CAWSAGQGSQPQHF.

The chain combines TRBV5-4 with TRBJ2-2; 10 bases match TRBD2. Germline-derived CDR1 and CDR2 are SGHNT and YYREEE (reference sequence). Germline trimming cut 0 bases from V and 3 bases from J; bases unmatched to any gene: 5. This CDR3 has 17 amino acids. The CDR3 region is CASSLAAGGLHTGELFF. DNA of the CDR3: TGTGCCAGCAGCTTGGCAGCGGGAGGGCTGCACACCGGGGAGCTGTTTTTT.

V usage is TRBV4-1 and J usage is TRBJ2-1, with 12 bases matching TRBD2. From germline, CDR1 is MGHRA and CDR2 YSYEKL. After removal of 4 bases from V and 8 bases from J, the junction contained 9 bases not matched to a gene. The CDR3 extends over 16 amino acids. CDR3 in amino acids: CASSPLPSGRGDEQFF. DNA of the CDR3: TGCGCCAGCAGCCCCTTGCCTAGCGGGAGGGGGGATGAGCAGTTCTTC.

This sequence joins TRBV5-1 and TRBJ2-5, with 7 bases fitting TRBD1. The ends lost 3 bases at V and 7 bases at J; junction bases unmatched: 6. The CDR3 spans 13 residues. Germline values: CDR1 SGHRS, CDR2 YFSETQ. The DNA of the CDR3 is TGCGCCAGCAGCTCGGGACAGCGACCGACCCAGTACTTC. Translated: CASSSGQRPTQYF.

The chain recombines TRBV6-1 with TRBJ1-5, with TRBD1 matching 9 bases. CDR3 length: 14 residues. Germline V gene data show CDR1 as MNHNS and CDR2 as SASEGT. Trimming took 7 bases from V and 6 from J; bases not matched to a gene: 7. The CDR3 reads CASTPGTGSQPQHF. The CDR3 DNA reads TGTGCCAGCACGCCCGGGACAGGGTCTCAGCCCCAGCATTTT.

V and J are TRBV19 and TRBJ2-5, with TRBD2 matching 9 bases. CDR1 and CDR2 from the germline V gene are LNHDA and SQIVND (reference sequence). The CDR3 totals 14 residues. With V trimmed by 7 bases and J by 4 bases, 7 bases remained unmatched. The CDR3 protein is CASNPSSGTETQYF. DNA of the CDR3: TGTGCCAGTAATCCGTCTAGCGGGACAGAGACCCAGTACTTC.

The chain uses TRBV19 and TRBJ1-5; D call uncertain. The germline CDR1 and CDR2 sequences are LNHDA and SQIVND (reference sequence). The V end lost 2 bases, the J end lost 4 bases, and 6 bases lay between the germline ends. The CDR3 runs 13 residues. CDR3 in amino acids: CASSITENQPQHF. The CDR3 DNA is TGTGCCAGTAGTATAACAGAGAATCAGCCCCAGCATTTT.

This clone is a singleton in its sample. The chain combines TRBV30 with TRBJ2-2; TRBD2 agrees at 9 bases. With V trimmed by 0 bases and J by 3 bases, 5 bases remained unmatched. The CDR3 loop spans 16 amino acids. The germline V gene encodes CDR1 GTSNPN and CDR2 SVGIG (reference sequence). CDR3 in DNA: TGTGCCTGGAGTGTGTCAGCGGGAGGCCACACCGGGGAGCTGTTTTTT. Residues: CAWSVSAGGHTGELFF.

CDR3 in amino acids: CATSRGAGAPTQYF. CDR3 sequence (DNA): TGTGCCACCAGCAGAGGGGCGGGTGCCCCGACCCAGTACTTC. The gene calls are TRBV15 and TRBJ2-5; TRBD2 might be the D (5 bases). The CDR3 spans 14 residues. The germline V gene encodes CDR1 LNHNV and CDR2 YYDKDF (reference sequence). Deletions cut 1 base from V and 7 bases from J, with 13 bases between.

This chain connects TRBV5-1 to TRBJ2-1; TRBD2 is a possible D gene (5 bases). Germline loops: CDR1 SGHRS, CDR2 YFSETQ. V was pared by 0 bases and J by 6 bases, with 16 bases between. The CDR3 is 16 amino acids. DNA for the CDR3: TGCGCCAGCAGCTTGGATGCAGCGGCGGCGGGCAATGAGCAGTTCTTC. Its protein is CASSLDAAAAGNEQFF.

This chain links TRBV19 with TRBJ1-5; 9 nucleotides align to TRBD1. This CDR3 has 17 residues. Germline trimming cut 0 bases from V and 5 bases from J; bases unmatched to any gene: 8. CDR1 is LNHDA, CDR2 SQIVND, per germline (reference sequence). The CDR3 sequence is CASSIDSGTGTDQPQHF. The CDR3 coding sequence is TGTGCCAGTAGTATAGATTCCGGGACAGGGACCGATCAGCCCCAGCATTTT.

This chain joins TRBV5-4 and TRBJ2-1; a weak D match, TRBD2 (5 bases). The CDR3 is 14 residues long. The germline V gene has CDR1 SGHNT and CDR2 YYREEE (reference sequence). V lost 4 bases and J 8 bases, leaving 16 bases between the germline ends. The DNA for the CDR3 is TGTGCCAGCAGCCCCAGGAGAGGGTTCGATGAGCAGTTCTTC. Its protein is CASSPRRGFDEQFF.

V and J are TRBV5-5 and TRBJ2-3, with TRBD2 matching over 7 bases. The J segment lost 2 bases and the V segment lost 3 bases, leaving 21 bases of the junction unmatched. The CDR3 extends over 20 amino acids. Germline V gene sequence: CDR1 SGHKS, CDR2 YYEKEE (reference sequence). This CDR3 is CASSSPSGGISGRHTDTQYF. CDR3 coding DNA: TGTGCCAGCAGCTCGCCCTCGGGAGGAATTTCGGGGAGACACACAGATACGCAGTATTTT.

This clone is classed as medium-sized. This sample also contains other DNA sequences that code for the same CDR3. The V and J genes are TRBV19 and TRBJ2-7, with D possibly being TRBD2 (5 bases). Germline V gives CDR1 LNHDA, CDR2 SQIVND (reference sequence). The CDR3 runs to 15 residues. V dropped 5 bases and J dropped 2 bases, with 16 bases sitting between them. The CDR3 loop is CASSPSGIRPYEQYF. The CDR3, as DNA: TGTGCCAGTAGTCCGTCCGGGATTCGGCCCTACGAGCAGTACTTC.

The chain is built from TRBV2 and TRBJ2-1; D is uncertain. Germline V gives CDR1 SNHLY, CDR2 FYNNEI. Deletions cut 4 bases from V and 5 bases from J, with 9 bases between. The CDR3 consists of 13 residues. In DNA form, the CDR3 reads TGTGCCAGCAGTGTAAGCCCCGACAATGAGCAGTTCTTC. This codes for CASSVSPDNEQFF.